Listed below are T cell receptor beta chains from one sample, sequenced in a study of blood T cell repertoires in COVID-19. Assay used: immunoSEQ multiplex PCR; TCRdb lists only in-frame clones, some missing. The table shows hundreds of thousands of clones, with over 80% occurring only once. Sequencing was done on a sample of peripheral blood. The receptors originated from a middle-aged man with acute or convalescent COVID-19. Both conserved end residues are part of each CDR3. D genes are given only for firm matches.

v_gene: TRBV19; j_gene: TRBJ1-5; d_gene: TRBD1; CDR3aa: CASSIDLGTGDGQPQHF
v_gene: TRBV5-1; j_gene: TRBJ2-7; d_gene: TRBD1; CDR3aa: CASSSTGSGYEQYF
v_gene: TRBV7-2; j_gene: TRBJ2-2; d_gene: NA; CDR3aa: CASSFQAGTGELFF
v_gene: TRBV6-5; j_gene: TRBJ1-2; d_gene: NA; CDR3aa: CASSYSGQGRNGYTF
v_gene: TRBV6-1; j_gene: TRBJ1-2; d_gene: NA; CDR3aa: CASSEGPSSHYGYTF
v_gene: TRBV11-2; j_gene: TRBJ1-1; d_gene: NA; CDR3aa: CASSFGGNPTEAFF
v_gene: TRBV5-6; j_gene: TRBJ2-3; d_gene: TRBD2; CDR3aa: CASSFDRPREAGGQYF
v_gene: TRBV5-4; j_gene: TRBJ1-2; d_gene: NA; CDR3aa: CASSLDGNGYTF
v_gene: TRBV18; j_gene: TRBJ1-5; d_gene: NA; CDR3aa: CASSPQPTNQPQHF
v_gene: TRBV5-1; j_gene: TRBJ1-2; d_gene: NA; CDR3aa: CASSQGFVAQGSGYTF
v_gene: TRBV29-1; j_gene: TRBJ2-3; d_gene: TRBD2; CDR3aa: CSVIQGTSGRADTQYF
v_gene: TRBV4-2; j_gene: TRBJ2-1; d_gene: TRBD2; CDR3aa: CASSQDSVAGANEQFF
v_gene: TRBV28; j_gene: TRBJ2-7; d_gene: NA; CDR3aa: CASSLTYEQYF
v_gene: TRBV18; j_gene: TRBJ1-2; d_gene: NA; CDR3aa: CASSPQGSQVMRGYTF
v_gene: TRBV7-9; j_gene: TRBJ1-1; d_gene: TRBD1; CDR3aa: CASSLRGQHTEAFF
v_gene: TRBV3-1/TRBV3-2; j_gene: TRBJ1-2; d_gene: NA; CDR3aa: CASSQEYRDYGYTF
v_gene: TRBV7-9; j_gene: TRBJ2-1; d_gene: TRBD1; CDR3aa: CASGTGATMNLFF
v_gene: TRBV24-1; j_gene: TRBJ2-1; d_gene: NA; CDR3aa: CATSGLGNYNEQFF
v_gene: TRBV19; j_gene: TRBJ2-2; d_gene: TRBD1; CDR3aa: CASSPGTGRTGELFF
v_gene: TRBV15; j_gene: TRBJ1-1; d_gene: NA; CDR3aa: CATSRDSWFGAFF
v_gene: TRBV28; j_gene: TRBJ1-3; d_gene: NA; CDR3aa: CASSTGQTYTIYF
v_gene: TRBV5-1; j_gene: TRBJ2-1; d_gene: TRBD2; CDR3aa: CASSSGLAGGSSYNEQFF
v_gene: TRBV5-1; j_gene: TRBJ1-4; d_gene: TRBD1; CDR3aa: CASSLAEGADWEKLFF
v_gene: TRBV5-1; j_gene: TRBJ2-7; d_gene: NA; CDR3aa: CASGEVGTYEQYF
v_gene: TRBV27; j_gene: TRBJ1-2; d_gene: NA; CDR3aa: CASSLSPGGHGYTF
v_gene: TRBV5-1; j_gene: TRBJ2-7; d_gene: NA; CDR3aa: CASREGGESYEQYF
v_gene: TRBV2; j_gene: TRBJ2-3; d_gene: NA; CDR3aa: CASSEDRITDTQYF
v_gene: TRBV14; j_gene: TRBJ2-5; d_gene: TRBD2; CDR3aa: CASSQDWASGRQETQYF
v_gene: TRBV6-5; j_gene: TRBJ2-2; d_gene: NA; CDR3aa: CATGVGIGELFF
v_gene: TRBV10-2; j_gene: TRBJ2-7; d_gene: TRBD2; CDR3aa: CASTSFLAGDEQYF